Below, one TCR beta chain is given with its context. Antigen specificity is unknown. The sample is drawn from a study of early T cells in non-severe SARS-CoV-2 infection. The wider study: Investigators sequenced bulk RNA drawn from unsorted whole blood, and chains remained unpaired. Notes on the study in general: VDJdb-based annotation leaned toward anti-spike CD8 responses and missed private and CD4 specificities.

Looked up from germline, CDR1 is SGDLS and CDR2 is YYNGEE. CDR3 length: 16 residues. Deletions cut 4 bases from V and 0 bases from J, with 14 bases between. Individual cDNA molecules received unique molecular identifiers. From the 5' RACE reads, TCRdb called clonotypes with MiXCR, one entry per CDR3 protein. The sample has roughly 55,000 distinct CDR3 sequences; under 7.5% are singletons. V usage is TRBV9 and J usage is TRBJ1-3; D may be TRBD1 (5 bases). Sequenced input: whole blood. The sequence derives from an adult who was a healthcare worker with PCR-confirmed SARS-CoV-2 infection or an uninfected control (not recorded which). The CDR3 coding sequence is TGTGCCAGCAGCCGACTGGGGGACTCCTCTGGAAACACCATATATTTT. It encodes CASSRLGDSSGNTIYF.